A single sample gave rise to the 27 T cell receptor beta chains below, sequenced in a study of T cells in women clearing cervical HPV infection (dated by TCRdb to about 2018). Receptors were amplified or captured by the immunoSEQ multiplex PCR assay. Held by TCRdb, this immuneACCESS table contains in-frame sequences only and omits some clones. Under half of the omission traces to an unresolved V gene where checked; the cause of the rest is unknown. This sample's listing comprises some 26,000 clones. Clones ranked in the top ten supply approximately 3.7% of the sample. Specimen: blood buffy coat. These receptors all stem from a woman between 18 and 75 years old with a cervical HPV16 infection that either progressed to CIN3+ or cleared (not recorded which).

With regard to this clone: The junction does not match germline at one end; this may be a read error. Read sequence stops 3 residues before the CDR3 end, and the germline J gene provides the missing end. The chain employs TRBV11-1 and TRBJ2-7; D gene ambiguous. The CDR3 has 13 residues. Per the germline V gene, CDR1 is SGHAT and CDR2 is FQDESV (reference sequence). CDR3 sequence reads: CASRAPTSSEQYF. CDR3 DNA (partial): TGTGCCAGCAGGGCCCCAACGTCCTCCGAG.

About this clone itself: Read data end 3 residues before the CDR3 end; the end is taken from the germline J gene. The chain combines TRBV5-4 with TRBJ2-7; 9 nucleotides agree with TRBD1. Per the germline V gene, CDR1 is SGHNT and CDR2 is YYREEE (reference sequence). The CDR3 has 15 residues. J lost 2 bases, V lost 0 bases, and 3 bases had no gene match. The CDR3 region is CASSLGQGVAYEQYF. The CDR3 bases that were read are TGTGCCAGCAGCTTGGGACAGGGGGTAGCCTACGAG.

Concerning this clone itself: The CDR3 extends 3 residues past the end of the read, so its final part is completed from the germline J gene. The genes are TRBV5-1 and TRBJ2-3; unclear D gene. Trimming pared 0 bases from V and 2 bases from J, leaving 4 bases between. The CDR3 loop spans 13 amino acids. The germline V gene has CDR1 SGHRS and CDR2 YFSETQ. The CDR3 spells CASSLAVTDTQYF. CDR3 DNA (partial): TGCGCCAGCAGCTTGGCGGTCACAGATACG.

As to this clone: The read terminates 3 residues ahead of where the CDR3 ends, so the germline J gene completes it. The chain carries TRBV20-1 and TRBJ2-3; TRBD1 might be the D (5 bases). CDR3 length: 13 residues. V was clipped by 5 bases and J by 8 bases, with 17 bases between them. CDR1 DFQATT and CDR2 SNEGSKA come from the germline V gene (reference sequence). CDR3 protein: CSAGRFFQGTQYF. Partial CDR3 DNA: TGCAGTGCTGGACGGTTCTTCCAGGGTACG.

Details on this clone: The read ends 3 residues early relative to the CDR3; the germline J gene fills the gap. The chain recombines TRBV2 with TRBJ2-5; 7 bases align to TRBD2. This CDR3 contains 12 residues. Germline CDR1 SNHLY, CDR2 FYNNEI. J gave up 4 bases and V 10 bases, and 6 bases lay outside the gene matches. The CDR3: CATWGGVETQYF. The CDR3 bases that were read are TGTGCCACGTGGGGGGGGGTAGAGACC. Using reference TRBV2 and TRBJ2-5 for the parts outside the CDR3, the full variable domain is EPEVTQTPSHQVTQMGQEVILRCVPISNHLYFYWYRQILGQKVEFLVSFYNNEISEKSEIFDDQFSVERPDGSNFTLKIRSTKLEDSAMYFCATWGGVETQYFGPGTRLLVL.

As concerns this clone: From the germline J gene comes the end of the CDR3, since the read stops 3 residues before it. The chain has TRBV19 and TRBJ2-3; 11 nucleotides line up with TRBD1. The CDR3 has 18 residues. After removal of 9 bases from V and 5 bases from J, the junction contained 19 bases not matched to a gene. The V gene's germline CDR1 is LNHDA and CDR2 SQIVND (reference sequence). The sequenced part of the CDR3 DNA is TGTGCCAGCCCGGGACCGGGACAGGGGGACAAAGGAGGAGATACG. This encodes CASPGPGQGDKGGDT. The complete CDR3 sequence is CASPGPGQGDKGGDTQYF.

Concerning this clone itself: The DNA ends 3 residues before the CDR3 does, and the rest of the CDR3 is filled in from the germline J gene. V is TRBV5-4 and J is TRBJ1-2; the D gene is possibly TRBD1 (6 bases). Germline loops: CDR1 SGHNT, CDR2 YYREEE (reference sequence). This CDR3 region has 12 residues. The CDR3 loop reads CASSLDRETYTF. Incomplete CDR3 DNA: TGTGCCAGCAGCTTGGACAGGGAGACC.

The CDR3 here is CASSSRQNSPLHF. The sequenced CDR3 bases are TGTGCCAGCAGCTCTAGGCAGAATTCACCC. The rearrangement joins TRBV7-2 to TRBJ1-6; D unclear. The observed sequence ends 3 residues before the CDR3 terminus, with the missing tail filled in from the germline J gene. The CDR3 is 13 residues long. CDR1 is SGHTA, CDR2 FQGNSA, per germline. The V gene lost 4 bases and the J gene lost 7 bases, with 8 bases spanning the gap. Supplemented by reference TRBV7-2 and TRBJ1-6, the full variable domain reads GAGVSQSPSNKVTEKGKDVELRCDPISGHTALYWYRQSLGQGLEFLIYFQGNSAPDKSGLPSDRFSAERTGGSVSTLTIQRTQQEDSAVYLCASSSRQNSPLHFGNGTRLTVT.

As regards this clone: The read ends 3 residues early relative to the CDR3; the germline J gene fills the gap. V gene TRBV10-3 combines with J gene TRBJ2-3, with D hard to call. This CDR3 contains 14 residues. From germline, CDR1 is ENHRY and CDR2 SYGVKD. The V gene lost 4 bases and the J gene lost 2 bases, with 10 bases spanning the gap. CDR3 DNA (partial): TGTGCCATCAGTGTCCATGCAGACACAGATACG. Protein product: CAISVHADTDT. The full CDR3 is CAISVHADTDTQYF.

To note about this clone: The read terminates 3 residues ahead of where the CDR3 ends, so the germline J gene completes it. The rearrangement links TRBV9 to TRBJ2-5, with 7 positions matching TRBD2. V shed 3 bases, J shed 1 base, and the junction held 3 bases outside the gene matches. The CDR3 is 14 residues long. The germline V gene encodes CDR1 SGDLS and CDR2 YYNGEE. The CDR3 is CASSAWGGQETQYF. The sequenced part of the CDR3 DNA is TGTGCCAGCAGCGCGTGGGGGGGCCAAGAGACC.

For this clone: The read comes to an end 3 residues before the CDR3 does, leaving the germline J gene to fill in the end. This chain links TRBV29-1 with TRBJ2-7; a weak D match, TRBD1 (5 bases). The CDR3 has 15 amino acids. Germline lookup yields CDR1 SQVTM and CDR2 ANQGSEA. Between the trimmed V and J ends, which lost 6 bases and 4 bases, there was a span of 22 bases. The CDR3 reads CSVGYRWLRSYEQYF. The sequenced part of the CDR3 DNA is TGCAGCGTGGGATACAGGTGGCTTAGGAGTTACGAG.

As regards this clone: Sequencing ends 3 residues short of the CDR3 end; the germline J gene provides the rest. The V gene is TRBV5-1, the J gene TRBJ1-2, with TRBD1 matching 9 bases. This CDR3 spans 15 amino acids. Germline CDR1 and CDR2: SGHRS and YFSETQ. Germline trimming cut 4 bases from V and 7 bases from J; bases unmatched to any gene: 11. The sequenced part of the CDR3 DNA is TGCGCCAGCAGCGGAAAACAGGGGGCGAATTCTGGC. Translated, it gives CASSGKQGANSG. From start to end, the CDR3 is CASSGKQGANSGYTF.

CDR3 sequence reads: CASSLGDNDYTF. CDR3 DNA, as far as it was read: TGTGCCAGCAGCCTAGGGGACAATGAC. V is TRBV7-9 and J is TRBJ1-2, with D possibly TRBD1 on 6 matching bases. The read ends 3 residues early relative to the CDR3; the germline J gene fills the gap. Germline lookup yields CDR1 SEHNR and CDR2 FQNEAQ (reference sequence). The CDR3 spans 12 residues.

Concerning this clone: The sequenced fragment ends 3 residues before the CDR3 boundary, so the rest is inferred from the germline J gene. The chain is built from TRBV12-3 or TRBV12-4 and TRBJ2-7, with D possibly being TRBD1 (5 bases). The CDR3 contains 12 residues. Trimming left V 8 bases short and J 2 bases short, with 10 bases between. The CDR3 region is CASGADTYEQYF. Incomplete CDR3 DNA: TGTGCCAGCGGGGCTGACACCTACGAG.

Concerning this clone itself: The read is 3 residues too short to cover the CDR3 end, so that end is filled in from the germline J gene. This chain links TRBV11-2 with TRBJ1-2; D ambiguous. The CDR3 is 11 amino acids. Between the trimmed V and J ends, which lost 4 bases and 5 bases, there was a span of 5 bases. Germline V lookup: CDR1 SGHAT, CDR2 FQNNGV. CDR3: CASSSLYGYTF. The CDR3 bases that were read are TGTGCCAGCAGCTCCCTTTATGGC.

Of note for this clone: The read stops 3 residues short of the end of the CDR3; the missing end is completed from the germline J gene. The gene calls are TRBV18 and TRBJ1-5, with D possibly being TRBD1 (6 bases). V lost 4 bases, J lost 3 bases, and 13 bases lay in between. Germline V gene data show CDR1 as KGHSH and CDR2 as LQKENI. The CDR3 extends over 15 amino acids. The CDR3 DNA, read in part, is TGTGCCAGCTCACAGGGAAGGGGGACCAATCAGCCC. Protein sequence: CASSQGRGTNQP. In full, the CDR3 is CASSQGRGTNQPQHF.

The CDR3 spells CASSEGTSRGYGYTF. The sequenced CDR3 bases are TGTGCCAGCAGTGAAGGCACCTCCCGAGGTTATGGC. The rearrangement links TRBV6-1 to TRBJ1-2; D not certain. The CDR3 end is not reached by the read, which stops 3 residues before it; the germline J gene fills it in. The CDR3 totals 15 residues. Germline CDR1 and CDR2: MNHNS and SASEGT. V lost 1 base and J lost 5, with 14 bases in between.

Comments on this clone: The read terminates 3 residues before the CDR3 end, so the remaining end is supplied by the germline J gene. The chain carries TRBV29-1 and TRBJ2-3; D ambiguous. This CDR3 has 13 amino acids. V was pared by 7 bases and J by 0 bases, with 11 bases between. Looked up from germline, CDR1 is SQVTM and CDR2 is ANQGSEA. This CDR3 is CSGQIGSTDTQYF. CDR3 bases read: TGCAGCGGCCAGATAGGGAGCACAGATACG.

CDR3: CASSSGTLYQETQYF. The covered CDR3 bases are TGCGCCAGCAGCTCAGGGACACTGTACCAAGAGACC. The V call is TRBV5-1, the J call TRBJ2-5, with D possibly being TRBD1 (6 bases). The read halts 3 residues ahead of the CDR3 end, with the missing end drawn from the germline J gene. CDR3 length equals 15 residues. Germline CDR1 and CDR2: SGHRS and YFSETQ. Trimming took 3 bases from V and 0 from J, leaving 12 bases between them.

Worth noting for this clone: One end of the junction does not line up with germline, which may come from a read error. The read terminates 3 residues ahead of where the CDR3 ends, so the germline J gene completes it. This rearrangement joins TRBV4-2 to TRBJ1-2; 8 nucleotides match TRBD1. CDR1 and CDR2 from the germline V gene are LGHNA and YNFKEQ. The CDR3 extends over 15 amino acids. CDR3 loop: CASSHRTGHYSGYTF. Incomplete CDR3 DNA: TGCGCCAGCAGCCATCGGACAGGGCATTACTCTGGC.

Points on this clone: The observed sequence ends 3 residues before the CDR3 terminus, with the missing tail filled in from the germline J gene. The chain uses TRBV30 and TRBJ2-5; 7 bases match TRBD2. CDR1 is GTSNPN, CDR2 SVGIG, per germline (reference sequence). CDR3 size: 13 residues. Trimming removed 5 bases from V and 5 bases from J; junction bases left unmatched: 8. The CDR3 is CAWGNYGGETQYF. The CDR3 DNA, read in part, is TGTGCCTGGGGTAATTACGGGGGGGAGACC.

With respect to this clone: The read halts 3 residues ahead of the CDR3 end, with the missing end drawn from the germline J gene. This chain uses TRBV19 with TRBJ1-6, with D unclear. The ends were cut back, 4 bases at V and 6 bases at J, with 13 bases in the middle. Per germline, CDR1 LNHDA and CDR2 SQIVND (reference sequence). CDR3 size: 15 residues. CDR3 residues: CASSTSSNGNSPLHF. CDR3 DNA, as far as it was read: TGTGCCAGTAGTACTTCCTCTAACGGTAATTCACCC.

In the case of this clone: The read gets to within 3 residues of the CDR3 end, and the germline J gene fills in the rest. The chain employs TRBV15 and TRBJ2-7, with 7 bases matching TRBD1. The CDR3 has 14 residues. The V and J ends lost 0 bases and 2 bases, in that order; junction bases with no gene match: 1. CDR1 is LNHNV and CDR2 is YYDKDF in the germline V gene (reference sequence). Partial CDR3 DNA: TGTGCCACCAGCAGAGAGGGACAGACCTACGAG. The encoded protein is CATSREGQTYE. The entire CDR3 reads CATSREGQTYEQYF.

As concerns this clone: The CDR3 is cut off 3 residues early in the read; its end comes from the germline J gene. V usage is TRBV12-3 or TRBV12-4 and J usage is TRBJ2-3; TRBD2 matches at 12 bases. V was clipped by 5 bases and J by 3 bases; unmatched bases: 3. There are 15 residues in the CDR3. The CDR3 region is CASSLTSGGTDTQYF. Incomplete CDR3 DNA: TGTGCCAGCAGTCTGACTAGCGGGGGAACAGATACG.

The CDR3 bases that were read are TGCAGTGCCAACATTCCGGACAGGGGGCACAATGAG. Residues: CSANIPDRGHNE. The full CDR3 reads CSANIPDRGHNEQFF. The rearrangement uses TRBV20-1 and TRBJ2-1; 11 bases agree with TRBD1. The read terminates 3 residues ahead of where the CDR3 ends, so the germline J gene completes it. Germline trimming cut 6 bases from V and 5 bases from J; bases unmatched to any gene: 9. Germline V gene lookup returns CDR1 DFQATT and CDR2 SNEGSKA (reference sequence). CDR3 length: 15 residues.

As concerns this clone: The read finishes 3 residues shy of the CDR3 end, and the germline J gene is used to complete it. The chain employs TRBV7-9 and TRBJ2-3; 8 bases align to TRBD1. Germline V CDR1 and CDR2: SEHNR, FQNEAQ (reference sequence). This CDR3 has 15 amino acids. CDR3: CASSPGQGSQETQYF. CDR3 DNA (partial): TGTGCCAGCAGCCCCGGACAGGGATCACAAGAGACG.

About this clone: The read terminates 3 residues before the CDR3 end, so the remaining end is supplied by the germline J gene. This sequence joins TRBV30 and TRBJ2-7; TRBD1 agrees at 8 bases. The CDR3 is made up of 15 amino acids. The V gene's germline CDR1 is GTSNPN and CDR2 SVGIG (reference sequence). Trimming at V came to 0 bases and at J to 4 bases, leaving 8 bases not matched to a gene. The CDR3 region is CAWSVGQGAPYEQYF. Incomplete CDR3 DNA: TGTGCCTGGAGTGTAGGGCAGGGGGCTCCATACGAG. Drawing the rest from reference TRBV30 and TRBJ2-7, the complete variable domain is SQTIHQWPATLVQPVGSPLSLECTVEGTSNPNLYWYRQAAGRGLQLLFYSVGIGQISSEVPQNLSASRPQDRQFILSSKKLLLSDSGFYLCAWSVGQGAPYEQYFGPGTRLTVT.